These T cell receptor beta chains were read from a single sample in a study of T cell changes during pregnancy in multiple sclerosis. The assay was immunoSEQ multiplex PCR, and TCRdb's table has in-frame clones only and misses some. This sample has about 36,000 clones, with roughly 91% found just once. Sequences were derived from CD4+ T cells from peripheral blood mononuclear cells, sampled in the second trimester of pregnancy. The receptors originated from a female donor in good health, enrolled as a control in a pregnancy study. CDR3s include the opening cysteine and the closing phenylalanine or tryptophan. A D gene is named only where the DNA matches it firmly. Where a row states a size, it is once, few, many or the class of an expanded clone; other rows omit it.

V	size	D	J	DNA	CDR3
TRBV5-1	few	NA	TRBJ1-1	TGCGCCAGCAGCTTGGGAGGCGGCACTGAAGCTTTCTTT	CASSLGGGTEAFF
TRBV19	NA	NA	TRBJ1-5	TGTGCCAGTAGTATAGACGGATCCGGGTCCTCGTATCAGCCCCAGCATTTT	CASSIDGSGSSYQPQHF
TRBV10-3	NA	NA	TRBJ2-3	TGTGCCGCCCGGGACAGCGGGCCAGTCGCAGATACGCAGTATTTT	CAARDSGPVADTQYF
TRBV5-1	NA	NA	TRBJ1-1	TGCGCCAGCAGCTTCATACCCAGGGGATCGATGAACACTGAAGCTTTCTTT	CASSFIPRGSMNTEAFF
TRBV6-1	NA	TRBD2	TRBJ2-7	TGTGCCAGCAGGGGGCCTAGCGGGAGTTCCTACGAGCAGTACTTC	CASRGPSGSSYEQYF
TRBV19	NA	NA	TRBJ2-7	TGTGCCAGTAGTATCTGGCCATCCTACGAGCAGTACTTC	CASSIWPSYEQYF
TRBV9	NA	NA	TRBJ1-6	TGTGCCAGCAGCCTAGACCCCTTGGGCAGGGCTAACTATAATTCACCCCTCCACTTT	CASSLDPLGRANYNSPLHF
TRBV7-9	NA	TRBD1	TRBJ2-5	TGTGCCAGCAGCTTAGGGGACAGGAACCAAGAGACCCAGTACTTC	CASSLGDRNQETQYF
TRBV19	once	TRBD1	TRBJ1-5	TGTGCCAGTAGTAGGACAGGGCATAATCAGCCCCAGCATTTT	CASSRTGHNQPQHF
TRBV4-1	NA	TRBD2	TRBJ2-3	TGCGCCAGCAGCCAACCTGCTACACTAGCGGGAGGGTACACAGATACGCAGTATTTT	CASSQPATLAGGYTDTQYF
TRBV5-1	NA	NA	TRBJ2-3	TGCGCCAGCAGCTTAGAGCAAGATATAGATACGCAGTATTTT	CASSLEQDIDTQYF
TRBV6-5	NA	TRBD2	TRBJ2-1	TGTGCCAGCAGTACGGGACTAGCGGGAGCATATGAGCAGTTCTTC	CASSTGLAGAYEQFF
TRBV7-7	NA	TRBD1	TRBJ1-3	TGTGCTAGCACCCCGGGACTGGGACAGGGAAACACCATATATTTT	CASTPGLGQGNTIYF
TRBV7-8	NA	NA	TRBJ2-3	TGTGCCAGCAGCTCGCAGGGTATCGCAGATACGCAGTATTTT	CASSSQGIADTQYF
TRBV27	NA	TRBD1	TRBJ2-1	TGTGCCAGCAGTTTAGCGAGCAGGGGGTACAATGAGCAGTTCTTC	CASSLASRGYNEQFF
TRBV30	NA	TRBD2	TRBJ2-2	TGTGCCTGGAGTGTAGGACTAGCGGGGGGACGGAACACCGGGGAGCTGTTTTTT	CAWSVGLAGGRNTGELFF
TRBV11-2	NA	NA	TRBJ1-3	TGTGCCAGCAGACAGGCCTTGGGGGGAAACACCATATATTTT	CASRQALGGNTIYF
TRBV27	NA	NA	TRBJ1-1	TGTGCCAGCGGGGCCGAGAACACTGAAGCTTTCTTT	CASGAENTEAFF
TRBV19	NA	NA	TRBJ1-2	TGTGCCAGCTTCACCGATCAGGGAAATGGCTACACCTTC	CASFTDQGNGYTF
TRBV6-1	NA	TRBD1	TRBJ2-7	TGTGCCAGCAGCCAAAGGGCAGGGGGCGAGCAGTACTTC	CASSQRAGGEQYF
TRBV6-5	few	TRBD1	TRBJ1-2	TGTGCCAGCAGGAGGACAGGAGAAGGCTACACCTTC	CASRRTGEGYTF
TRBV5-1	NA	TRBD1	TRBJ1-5	TGCGCCAGCAGCCCCTTACAGGGGAGTCAGCCCCAGCATTTT	CASSPLQGSQPQHF
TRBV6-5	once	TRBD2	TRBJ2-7	TGTGCCAGCAGTTACTCGAGACTAGCGGGGGGCTACGAGCAGTACTTC	CASSYSRLAGGYEQYF
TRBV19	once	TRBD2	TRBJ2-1	TGTGCCAGTAGTAGGGGACTAGCGGAGGTTGAGCAGTTCTTC	CASSRGLAEVEQFF
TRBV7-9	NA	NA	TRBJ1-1	TGTGCCAGCAGCTTAGTACAGGGCTTGGGGAGGAACACTGAAGCTTTCTTT	CASSLVQGLGRNTEAFF
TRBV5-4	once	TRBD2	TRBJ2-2	TGTGCCAGCAGCTTGGCCTGGGCAGCGGGAGACGGGGAGCTGTTTTTT	CASSLAWAAGDGELFF
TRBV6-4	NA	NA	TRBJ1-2	TGTGCCAGCAGTCAAAACCGGGACAACCTAAACTATGGCTACACCTTC	CASSQNRDNLNYGYTF
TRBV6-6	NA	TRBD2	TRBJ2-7	TGTGCCAGCAGTCGAACTAGCGGGGGCTCCTACGAGCAGTACTTC	CASSRTSGGSYEQYF
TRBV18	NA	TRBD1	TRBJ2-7	TGTGCCAGCTCACAAGACAGGGGACGACTGGACTTC	CASSQDRGRLDF
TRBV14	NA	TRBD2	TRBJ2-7	TGTGCCAGCAGCCAAGTGGGGACTAGAAACGAGCAGTACTTC	CASSQVGTRNEQYF
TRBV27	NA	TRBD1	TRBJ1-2	TGTGCCAGCAGTCCAAAGACAGGGAATCATGGCTACACCTTC	CASSPKTGNHGYTF
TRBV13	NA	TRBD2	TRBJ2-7	TGTGCCAGCAGCCTCGGGACTAGCTACGAGCAGTACTTC	CASSLGTSYEQYF
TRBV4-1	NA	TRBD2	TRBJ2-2	TGCGCCAGCAGCCAAGAGCGGGGGGGCCAATTGAACACCGGGGAGCTGTTTTTT	CASSQERGGQLNTGELFF
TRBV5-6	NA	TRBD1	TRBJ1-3	TGTGCCAGCAGTTCCCCGGGACAGGGGGGAAACACCATATATTTT	CASSSPGQGGNTIYF
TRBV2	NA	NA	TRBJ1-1	TGTGCCAGCAGGGAAGCGACAGCGAACACTGAAGCTTTCTTT	CASREATANTEAFF
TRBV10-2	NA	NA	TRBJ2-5	TGCGCCAGCAGTGGGGCGGGGCTAGCAGAGACCCAGTACTTC	CASSGAGLAETQYF
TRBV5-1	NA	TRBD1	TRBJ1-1	TGCGCCAGCAGCTTGGCCGGGACAGTCACTGAAGCTTTCTTT	CASSLAGTVTEAFF
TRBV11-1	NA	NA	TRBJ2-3	TGTGCCAGCAGCTTAGGGGCTAGCACAGATACGCAGTATTTT	CASSLGASTDTQYF
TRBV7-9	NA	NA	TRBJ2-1	TGTGCCAGCAGCTTAACTAGGACAGAAAATGAGCAGTTCTTC	CASSLTRTENEQFF
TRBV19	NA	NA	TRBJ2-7	TGTGCCAGTAGTATCAAACAGGGAAACCACAACGAGCAGTACTTC	CASSIKQGNHNEQYF
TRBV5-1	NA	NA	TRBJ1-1	TGCGCCAGCAGCTTGGTGGGGACAAGGGGGAACACTGAAGCTTTCTTT	CASSLVGTRGNTEAFF
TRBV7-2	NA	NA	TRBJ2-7	TGTGCCAGCAGCGCGGCCCACGAGCAGTACTTC	CASSAAHEQYF
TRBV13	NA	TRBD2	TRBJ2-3	TGTGCCAGCAGCTCCACAGGACTAGCCCGTCGCACAGATACGCAGTATTTT	CASSSTGLARRTDTQYF
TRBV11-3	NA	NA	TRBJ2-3	TGTGCCAGCAGCTTAACCAGCGGAGGCCATACGCAGTATTTT	CASSLTSGGHTQYF
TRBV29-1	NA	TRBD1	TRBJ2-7	TGCAGCGGGTCGACAGGGTCCTACGAGCAGTACTTC	CSGSTGSYEQYF
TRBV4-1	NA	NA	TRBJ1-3	TGCGCCAGCAGCCAAGCTCCAGGAGGAGGAGGAAACACCATATATTTT	CASSQAPGGGGNTIYF
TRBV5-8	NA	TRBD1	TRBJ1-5	TGTGCCAGCAGCTCGGGACAGCCTAATCAGCCCCAGCATTTT	CASSSGQPNQPQHF
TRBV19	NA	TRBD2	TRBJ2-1	TGTGCCAGTAGTAGGGCCCCCCCTAGCGGGAGCTACAATGAGCAGTTCTTC	CASSRAPPSGSYNEQFF
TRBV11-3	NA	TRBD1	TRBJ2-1	TGTGCCAGCAGCTTAGGGAGTGGTAGGGGGCAGGGTAATGAGCAGTTCTTC	CASSLGSGRGQGNEQFF
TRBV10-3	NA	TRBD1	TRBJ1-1	TGTGCCATCAGGGGACAGCTCCCTCTGAACACTGAAGCTTTCTTT	CAIRGQLPLNTEAFF
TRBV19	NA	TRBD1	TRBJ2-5	TGTGCCACAGGGACAGCAGAGACCCAGTACTTC	CATGTAETQYF
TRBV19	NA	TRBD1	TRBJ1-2	TGTGCCAGTAGTACGAAGCCGGGACAGGAAAACTATGGCTACACCTTC	CASSTKPGQENYGYTF
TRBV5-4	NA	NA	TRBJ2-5	TGTGCCAGCAGGAGGGGGCAAGAGACCCAGTACTTC	CASRRGQETQYF
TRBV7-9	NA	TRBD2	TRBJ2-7	TGTGCCAGCAGCTTAGGACTAGCGGGAGGTACTAGCTCCTACGAGCAGTACTTC	CASSLGLAGGTSSYEQYF
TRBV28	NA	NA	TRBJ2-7	TGTGCCAGCAAGGAGGGACTCCACCCCTACGAGCAGTACTTC	CASKEGLHPYEQYF
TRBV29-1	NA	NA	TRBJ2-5	TGCAGCGTTGCACAGGCCCCTCAAGAGACCCAGTACTTC	CSVAQAPQETQYF
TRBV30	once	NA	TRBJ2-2	TGTGCCTGGAACTGTACTCCCAACACCGGGGAGCTGTTTTTT	CAWNCTPNTGELFF
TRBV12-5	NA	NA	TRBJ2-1	TGTGCTAGTGGTTTCCCCCCACAAAACAATGAGCAGTTCTTC	CASGFPPQNNEQFF
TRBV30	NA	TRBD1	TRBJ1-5	TGTGCCTGGAGTGTACGACAGGGGAATCAGCCCCAGCATTTT	CAWSVRQGNQPQHF